The rows below give T cell receptor beta chains drawn from one sample of a study of Tregs in tolerant kidney transplant recipients. No antigen is known for these receptors. Some clones are missing from TCRdb's copy, which holds only in-frame ones; the method was immunoSEQ multiplex PCR. The sample includes more than 30,000 clones, 70% to 85% seen only once; the top ten take approximately 2.4%. The sample taken for sequencing was Tregs from blood cultured with allogeneic cells. Every receptor here comes from a human donor in good health. CDR3s leave out the opening cysteine and the closing phenylalanine or tryptophan. The order of the fields is J gene, V gene, CDR3 protein.

TRBJ2-2 TRBV18 ASSPNTQGGELF
TRBJ2-7 TRBV4-1 ASSQGVSYEQY
TRBJ2-4 TRBV2 ASSELAGVAKNIQY
TRBJ2-5 TRBV7-2 ASSRYRGLVTQY
TRBJ2-1 TRBV5-1 ASSLEGTGGNSEQF
TRBJ1-3 TRBV6-1 ASSLVASGNTIY
TRBJ2-1 TRBV7-2 ASSSLAATYNEQF
TRBJ2-2 TRBV12-5 ASGFGVNTGELF
TRBJ2-2 TRBV4-1 ASSLEASHTGELF
TRBJ2-5 TRBV7-2 ASSYLGQGGETQY
TRBJ2-7 TRBV6-5 ASSRGQGIYEQY
TRBJ1-2 TRBV7-8 ASSPKAAVRRNGYT
TRBJ2-3 TRBV5-4 ASSPPRLAVTDTQY
TRBJ2-1 TRBV29-1 SVEDLQREVSSYNEQF
TRBJ2-5 TRBV27 ASSSSAGKTQY
TRBJ2-7 TRBV14 ASSHGRVSSYEQY
TRBJ2-1 TRBV12-1 ASSFSRARSRF
TRBJ2-2 TRBV6-1 ATQGRGDTGELF
TRBJ2-4 TRBV29-1 SVVGLTKNIQY
TRBJ1-1 TRBV7-2 ASSFYTEAF
TRBJ2-3 TRBV2 ASNAAVFTDTQY
TRBJ2-7 TRBV30 AWSSGAEQY
TRBJ2-1 TRBV9 ASSVAPGTAHSYNEQF
TRBJ2-5 TRBV11-3 ASSFGRTSGRGEETQY
TRBJ2-1 TRBV7-2 ASSPWTSFNEQF
TRBJ1-1 TRBV5-6 ASSHFLQGTEAF
TRBJ1-2 TRBV25-1 ASPGGGDYGYT